This passage covers 23 T cell receptor beta chains from one sample sequenced in a study of T cell responses to AZD1222 COVID-19 vaccine. Measured with immunoSEQ multiplex PCR; TCRdb has only the in-frame clones, and not every one. The data contain about 150,000 clones, around 85% of them seen just once; the ten biggest clones take up 5.5% to 6%. This material consisted of peripheral blood, taken on day 0 of MenACWY control vaccination. Receptors were obtained from an adult in good health.

This rearrangement joins TRBV4-2 to TRBJ2-1; D is unclear. CDR3 length equals 15 residues. Trimming stripped 6 bases from V and 2 bases from J, with 14 bases between. Per germline, CDR1 LGHNA and CDR2 YNFKEQ. This CDR3 is CASRDLWRTYNEQFF. Written as DNA, the CDR3 is TGTGCCAGCAGGGATTTGTGGCGGACCTACAATGAGCAGTTCTTC.

This chain connects TRBV3-1 (or the pseudogene TRBV3-2) to TRBJ1-6; D is unclear. CDR3 size: 14 residues. The V end was cut by 0 bases, the J end by 9 bases, with 9 bases between. CDR1 and CDR2 from the germline V gene are LGHDT and YNNKEL (reference sequence). CDR3 sequence (DNA): TGTGCCAGCAGCCAAGATAATAGGGTTTCACCCCTCCACTTT. It specifies CASSQDNRVSPLHF.

J is TRBJ1-4 and V is TRBV4-1; the D gene is possibly TRBD1 (6 bases). This CDR3 spans 15 amino acids. Germline loops: CDR1 MGHRA, CDR2 YSYEKL. V was pared by 4 bases and J by 8 bases, with 17 bases between. CDR3 coding DNA: TGCGCCAGCAGCCGACAAGCAGGGGTGAGGGAAAAACTGTTTTTT. This codes for CASSRQAGVREKLFF.

The chain links TRBV9 to TRBJ1-2, with 7 bases matching TRBD1. Germline V lookup: CDR1 SGDLS, CDR2 YYNGEE. Trimming cost V 0 bases and J 3 bases; bases outside gene matches: 5. This CDR3 has 15 amino acids. The CDR3 here is CASSVGWTGDYGYTF. The CDR3, as DNA: TGTGCCAGCAGCGTAGGGTGGACAGGTGACTATGGCTACACCTTC.

The gene calls are TRBV27 and TRBJ2-7, with 12 bases aligning to TRBD2. The CDR3 is 14 amino acids. V lost 5 bases, J lost 4 bases, and 3 bases stayed unmatched. Looked up from germline, CDR1 is MNHEY and CDR2 is SMNVEV (reference sequence). The CDR3 loop is CASSPSGRAYEQYF. The CDR3 region has the DNA TGTGCCAGCAGTCCTAGCGGGAGGGCATACGAGCAGTACTTC.

The chain carries TRBV25-1 and TRBJ2-5; D gene ambiguous. The V gene's germline CDR1 is MGHDK and CDR2 SYGVNS. Deletions cut 3 bases from V and 2 bases from J, with 7 bases between. The CDR3 contains 13 residues. This CDR3 is CASSDMGQETQYF. The CDR3 DNA sequence: TGTGCCAGCAGTGATATGGGTCAAGAGACCCAGTACTTC.

The V and J genes are TRBV5-6 and TRBJ1-1, with a weak D call TRBD1 (6 bases). Deletions cut 6 bases from V and 1 base from J, with 19 bases between. CDR1 SGHDT and CDR2 YYEEEE come from the germline V gene. The CDR3 spans 16 residues. The CDR3 spells CASIGSGGAQNTEAFF. CDR3 DNA sequence: TGTGCCAGCATTGGGTCTGGGGGCGCTCAGAACACTGAAGCTTTCTTT. The full variable domain, rest sourced from reference TRBV5-6 and TRBJ1-1, is DAGVTQSPTHLIKTRGQQVTLRCSPKSGHDTVSWYQQALGQGPQFIFQYYEEEERQRGNFPDRFSGHQFPNYSSELNVNALLLGDSALYLCASIGSGGAQNTEAFFGQGTRLTVV.

The chain couples TRBV5-4 to TRBJ1-2; the D gene is possibly TRBD1 (6 bases). The CDR3 runs 15 residues. Germline-derived CDR1 and CDR2 are SGHNT and YYREEE (reference sequence). With 5 bases removed from V and 4 bases from J, the gap between germline ends came to 18 bases. CDR3 in amino acids: CASRSQGVESYGYTF. CDR3 nucleotides: TGTGCCAGCAGATCACAGGGAGTGGAATCCTATGGCTACACCTTC. The whole variable domain, filled in from reference TRBV5-4 and TRBJ1-2, reads ETGVTQSPTHLIKTRGQQVTLRCSSQSGHNTVSWYQQALGQGPQFIFQYYREEENGRGNFPPRFSGLQFPNYSSELNVNALELDDSALYLCASRSQGVESYGYTFGSGTRLTVV.

This chain links TRBV12-3 or TRBV12-4 with TRBJ1-1, with D unresolved. The V end lost 3 bases, the J end lost 8 bases, and 4 bases lay between the germline ends. CDR3 size: 10 residues. CDR3 DNA: TGTGCCAGCAGTTTGGGGGAAGCTTTCTTT. It codes for CASSLGEAFF.

This chain links TRBV15 with TRBJ1-1; TRBD1 might be the D (6 bases). The V gene's germline CDR1 is LNHNV and CDR2 YYDKDF (reference sequence). This CDR3 region has 14 residues. Trimming left V 0 bases short and J 4 bases short, with 9 bases between. The CDR3 loop reads CATSRDKGVTEAFF. CDR3 in DNA: TGTGCCACCAGCAGAGATAAGGGGGTCACTGAAGCTTTCTTT.

The chain carries TRBV5-5 and TRBJ2-2; D is unclear. V was pared by 0 bases and J by 4 bases, with 4 bases between. Per germline, CDR1 SGHKS and CDR2 YYEKEE (reference sequence). The CDR3 extends over 13 amino acids. The CDR3 coding sequence is TGTGCCAGCAGCTTGGGAGGCACCGGGGAGCTGTTTTTT. Its translation: CASSLGGTGELFF.

The chain is built from TRBV19 and TRBJ1-4; unclear D gene. Germline values: CDR1 LNHDA, CDR2 SQIVND (reference sequence). The CDR3 contains 15 residues. Between the trimmed V and J ends, which lost 6 bases and 7 bases, there was a span of 18 bases. The CDR3 sequence: CASSNRPDGSEKLFF. DNA for the CDR3: TGTGCCAGTAGCAACCGCCCTGACGGAAGTGAAAAACTGTTTTTT.

This clone showed up just a few times. The CDR3 spells CASTLVGGRETQYF. CDR3 nucleotides: TGTGCCAGCACCCTAGTGGGGGGCAGAGAGACCCAGTACTTC. The chain links TRBV28 to TRBJ2-5; either TRBD1 or TRBD2 may supply D (6 bases each). The V gene's germline CDR1 is MDHEN and CDR2 SYDVKM. The CDR3 has 14 residues. V was clipped by 7 bases and J by 4 bases, with 16 bases between them.

The chain is built from TRBV9 and TRBJ1-2; D might be TRBD1 (5 bases). The V gene's germline CDR1 is SGDLS and CDR2 YYNGEE. V shed 4 bases and J shed 5 bases, with 12 bases lying between them. The CDR3 extends over 13 amino acids. The CDR3 loop is CASSRGELYGYTF. The CDR3 DNA is TGTGCCAGCAGCCGGGGGGAGTTGTATGGCTACACCTTC.

The V gene is TRBV28, the J gene TRBJ1-2; D is unclear. Per the germline V gene, CDR1 is MDHEN and CDR2 is SYDVKM. V shed 4 bases and J shed 6 bases, with 6 bases lying between them. The CDR3 covers 11 residues. CDR3 coding DNA: TGTGCCAGCAGTTCCCGGCATGGCTACACCTTC. Translating it yields CASSSRHGYTF.

The chain has TRBV27 and TRBJ1-1; the match to TRBD1 covers 7 bases. V lost 0 bases to trimming and J lost 6 bases; unmatched junction nucleotides: 10. This CDR3 is built from 16 residues. Germline loops: CDR1 MNHEY, CDR2 SMNVEV (reference sequence). The CDR3, as DNA: TGTGCCAGCAGTTTATCGATGAGGGGGCGGATCTCTGAAGCTTTCTTT. Its translation: CASSLSMRGRISEAFF.

The chain combines TRBV5-1 with TRBJ2-1; 9 positions agree with TRBD1. Trimming at V came to 2 bases and at J to 4 bases, leaving 4 bases not matched to a gene. Germline assignment: CDR1 SGHRS and CDR2 YFSETQ. The CDR3 length is 15 residues. CDR3 sequence: CASSFLGTGYNEQFF. The CDR3 nucleotides read TGCGCCAGCAGCTTTCTCGGGACAGGGTACAATGAGCAGTTCTTC.

The J gene is TRBJ2-7, the V gene TRBV6-6; maybe TRBD1 (5 bases). Germline CDR1 and CDR2: MNHNY and SVGAGI (reference sequence). Trimming took 6 bases from V and 5 from J, leaving 14 bases between them. The CDR3 contains 13 residues. The CDR3 here is CASSQPWGDEQYF. CDR3 coding DNA: TGTGCCAGCAGCCAGCCCTGGGGCGACGAGCAGTACTTC.

The V gene is TRBV15, the J gene TRBJ2-7, with 7 bases matching TRBD1. CDR3 length equals 16 residues. CDR1 and CDR2 from the germline V gene are LNHNV and YYDKDF (reference sequence). J was trimmed by 2 bases and V by 1 base; bases with no gene match: 8. This chain's CDR3 is CATSRGFGTVTYEQYF. For the CDR3, the DNA is TGTGCCACCAGCAGAGGCTTCGGGACAGTCACCTACGAGCAGTACTTC.

The genes are TRBV20-1 and TRBJ1-5; D is possibly TRBD1 (5 bases). The V end was cut by 3 bases, the J end by 1 base, with 16 bases between. CDR1 is DFQATT and CDR2 is SNEGSKA in the germline V gene (reference sequence). The CDR3 covers 16 residues. CDR3 amino acids: CSASRVTTASNQPQHF. As DNA, the CDR3 is TGCAGTGCTAGTAGGGTCACGACAGCCAGCAATCAGCCCCAGCATTTT.

Only one count was recorded for this clone. The V call is TRBV19, the J call TRBJ2-3; D call uncertain. Trimming left V 3 bases short and J 7 bases short, with 11 bases between. Per germline, CDR1 LNHDA and CDR2 SQIVND (reference sequence). This CDR3 contains 13 residues. The CDR3 DNA follows: TGTGCCAGTAGTATCCGCCGCTCAAATACGCAGTATTTT. Translating gives CASSIRRSNTQYF.

This chain links TRBV9 with TRBJ2-1; TRBD2 might be the D (5 bases). Germline loops: CDR1 SGDLS, CDR2 YYNGEE. V dropped 0 bases and J dropped 4 bases, with 11 bases sitting between them. This CDR3 has 15 amino acids. The CDR3 loop reads CASSVGGSGYNEQFF. CDR3 DNA: TGTGCCAGCAGCGTAGGCGGGTCGGGTTACAATGAGCAGTTCTTC.

The chain is built from TRBV7-9 and TRBJ2-6; D is unresolved. Looked up from germline, CDR1 is SEHNR and CDR2 is FQNEAQ (reference sequence). The CDR3 spans 17 residues. V was trimmed by 0 bases and J by 2 bases, leaving 11 bases between them. CDR3 sequence: CASSLAWDSPGANVLTF. The CDR3 DNA follows: TGTGCCAGCAGCTTAGCGTGGGATAGTCCTGGGGCCAACGTCCTGACTTTC.